This is a list of T cell receptor beta chains from one sample in a study of blood T cell repertoires in COVID-19. Measured with immunoSEQ multiplex PCR; TCRdb has only the in-frame clones, and not every one. The sample has about 85,000 clones; around 90% are singletons. Sequenced material: peripheral blood. The receptors come from an elderly woman with active or convalescent COVID-19. The CDR3 runs from the conserved cysteine through the conserved F or W. The D gene is left open where the match is weak. Clone size is stated in some rows and not others, as once, few, many or a class when expanded.

clone size	D gene	V gene	J gene	CDR3 length	CDR3 protein	CDR3 DNA
once	-	TRBV9	TRBJ2-6	17	CASSVGAGGSGANVLTF	TGTGCCAGCAGCGTAGGGGCGGGCGGATCTGGGGCCAACGTCCTGACTTTC
few	-	TRBV18	TRBJ2-5	15	CASSLSRGNKETQYF	TGTGCCAGCTCACTTAGTAGGGGAAACAAAGAGACCCAGTACTTC
-	-	TRBV28	TRBJ1-2	14	CASNPAGQGYGYTF	TGTGCCAGCAATCCGGCTGGGCAGGGCTATGGCTACACCTTC
once	-	TRBV11-2	TRBJ2-7	15	CASRRRGQGKVEQYF	TGTGCCAGCAGACGTAGAGGCCAGGGGAAGGTCGAGCAGTACTTC
-	TRBD1	TRBV4-3	TRBJ2-7	16	CASSQLTGQASYEQYF	TGCGCCAGCAGCCAATTAACGGGACAGGCGTCCTACGAGCAGTACTTC
-	-	TRBV27	TRBJ2-7	10	CASGRDEQYF	TGTGCCAGCGGGCGTGACGAGCAGTACTTC
-	-	TRBV20-1	TRBJ1-1	11	CSASGSTEAFF	TGCAGTGCGTCCGGGTCGACTGAAGCTTTCTTT
-	TRBD2	TRBV9	TRBJ2-1	15	CASSELAGDYNEQFF	TGTGCCAGCAGCGAACTAGCGGGGGACTACAATGAGCAGTTCTTC
-	-	TRBV9	TRBJ2-7	16	CASSVDGSGLNYEQYF	TGTGCCAGCAGCGTAGATGGGAGCGGACTGAACTACGAGCAGTACTTC
-	-	TRBV7-9	TRBJ1-5	15	CASSLGQGLNQPQHF	TGTGCCAGCAGCTTAGGGCAGGGCCTCAATCAGCCCCAGCATTTT
-	-	TRBV12-3/TRBV12-4	TRBJ1-1	13	CASSGQQNTEAFF	TGTGCCAGCAGCGGACAGCAGAACACTGAAGCTTTCTTT
once	-	TRBV30	TRBJ1-5	14	CAWSLGGWNQPQHF	TGTGCCTGGAGTCTCGGGGGTTGGAATCAGCCCCAGCATTTT
-	TRBD1	TRBV30	TRBJ2-1	15	CAWTRDRSSYNEQFF	TGTGCCTGGACCCGGGACAGGAGCTCCTACAATGAGCAGTTCTTC
-	-	TRBV21-1	TRBJ1-2	16	CASSSEGGKGVYGYTF	TGTGCCAGCAGCTCAGAGGGGGGGAAAGGGGTCTATGGCTACACCTTC
-	TRBD1	TRBV9	TRBJ1-1	15	CASSPYRGMNTEAFF	TGTGCCAGCAGCCCTTACAGGGGAATGAACACTGAAGCTTTCTTT
once	TRBD2	TRBV15	TRBJ2-3	14	CATRGLASTDTQYF	TGTGCCACCAGGGGACTAGCAAGCACAGATACGCAGTATTTT